The 19 T cell receptor beta chains below come from one sample, sequenced in a study of siplizumab effects on memory and regulatory T cells. The assay was immunoSEQ multiplex PCR, and TCRdb's table has in-frame clones only and misses some. The repertoire holds about 91,000 clones, with 90% to 95% as singletons. Sequencing was performed on CD8+ T cells sorted from blood. The receptor set was obtained from a human donor in good health.

This sequence joins TRBV5-6 and TRBJ1-2; the match to TRBD1 covers 7 bases. This CDR3 has 16 residues. J gave up 5 bases and V 5 bases, and 15 bases lay outside the gene matches. Per germline, CDR1 SGHDT and CDR2 YYEEEE. The CDR3 nucleotides are TGTGCCAGCAGTTTCTGGAACAGGGGAACGGGGTATGGCTACACCTTC. Residues: CASSFWNRGTGYGYTF. The entire variable domain, with the rest obtained from reference TRBV5-6 and TRBJ1-2, is as follows: DAGVTQSPTHLIKTRGQQVTLRCSPKSGHDTVSWYQQALGQGPQFIFQYYEEEERQRGNFPDRFSGHQFPNYSSELNVNALLLGDSALYLCASSFWNRGTGYGYTFGSGTRLTVV.

The V call is TRBV10-3, the J call TRBJ2-5; 7 positions agree with TRBD1. This CDR3 is 15 amino acids long. Germline loops: CDR1 ENHRY, CDR2 SYGVKD. V trimming: 6 bases; J trimming: 5 bases; junction bases outside the gene matches: 12. DNA of the CDR3: TGTGCCATCAGCCAATCTAGGGGACAGCCGGAGACCCAGTACTTC. Translating gives CAISQSRGQPETQYF.

J is TRBJ2-1 and V is TRBV13; D gene unclear. The germline CDR1 and CDR2 sequences are PRHDT and FYEKMQ (reference sequence). V was shortened by 3 bases and J by 7 bases, with 16 bases between the two germline ends. The CDR3 spans 15 residues. The CDR3 spells CASSLFLTPTNEQFF. In DNA, the CDR3 is TGTGCCAGCAGCTTGTTCCTGACCCCCACGAATGAGCAGTTCTTC. Based on the CDR3 plus reference TRBV13 and TRBJ2-1, the full variable domain is AAGVIQSPRHLIKEKRETATLKCYPIPRHDTVYWYQQGPGQDPQFLISFYEKMQSDKGSIPDRFSAQQFSDYHSELNMSSLELGDSALYFCASSLFLTPTNEQFFGPGTRLTVL.

The chain employs TRBV4-3 and TRBJ2-7; D ambiguous. Germline assignment: CDR1 LGHNA and CDR2 YSLEER. The CDR3 runs to 13 residues. With 0 bases removed from V and 0 bases from J, the gap between germline ends came to 3 bases. CDR3 residues: CASSQDSSYEQYF. The CDR3 DNA sequence: TGCGCCAGCAGCCAAGATAGCTCCTACGAGCAGTACTTC.

This chain's CDR3 is CASSLAGVTDTQYF. DNA for the CDR3: TGTGCCAGCAGCTTAGCAGGGGTCACAGATACGCAGTATTTT. The chain has TRBV7-8 and TRBJ2-3, with a weak D call TRBD1 (5 bases). Germline CDR1 and CDR2: SGHVS and FQNEAQ. V lost 0 bases and J 2 bases, leaving 6 bases between the germline ends. The length of the CDR3 is 14 residues.

The gene calls are TRBV6-4 and TRBJ2-5; D may match TRBD1 or TRBD2 (6 bases each). The CDR3 sequence is 15 residues long. The germline gives CDR1 MRHNA, CDR2 SNTAGT. The CDR3, as DNA: TGTCGGGGGCGGCCCGAAATTCAGGGGCAAGAGACCCAGTACTTC. This codes for CRGRPEIQGQETQYF.

V usage is TRBV5-1 and J usage is TRBJ2-3; D not resolved. This CDR3 has 16 residues. Trimming shortened V by 4 bases and J by 1 base, and 16 bases separated the two germline ends. The germline V gene encodes CDR1 SGHRS and CDR2 YFSETQ. The CDR3 DNA sequence: TGCGCCAGCAGCGCAGCCCGACTGCCCGGCACAGATACGCAGTATTTT. Its protein is CASSAARLPGTDTQYF.

As for this clone: The identical CDR3 is also encoded by other nucleotide sequences in the sample. The chain carries TRBV27 and TRBJ2-1, with D possibly called TRBD1 or TRBD2 (5 bases each). The CDR3 covers 15 residues. V lost 2 bases and J 0 bases, leaving 8 bases between the germline ends. CDR1 and CDR2 (germline): MNHEY, SMNVEV (reference sequence). This CDR3 reads CASSLGGSSYNEQFF. In DNA form, the CDR3 reads TGTGCCAGCAGTTTAGGGGGTAGCTCCTACAATGAGCAGTTCTTC.

The rearrangement links TRBV4-1 to TRBJ1-6, with TRBD1 identical over 9 bases. Germline values: CDR1 MGHRA, CDR2 YSYEKL. The CDR3 contains 15 residues. Trimming cost V 9 bases and J 7 bases; bases outside gene matches: 10. CDR3 in amino acids: CASLPLTGGNSPLHF. The DNA of the CDR3 is TGCGCCAGTTTACCCTTGACAGGGGGAAATTCACCCCTCCACTTT.

The rearrangement joins TRBV7-3 to TRBJ2-1, with 12 nucleotides matching TRBD2. V shed 5 bases, J shed 8 bases, and the junction held 10 bases outside the gene matches. Germline V CDR1 and CDR2: SGHTA, FQGTGA. The CDR3 is made up of 16 amino acids. The CDR3 coding sequence is TGTGCCAGCAGCCCCCCCGGACTAGCGGGATGGGATGAGCAGTTCTTC. This gives the protein CASSPPGLAGWDEQFF.

The chain combines TRBV7-9 with TRBJ2-1; D gene ambiguous. Between the trimmed V and J ends, which lost 5 bases and 2 bases, there was a span of 10 bases. CDR3 length: 14 amino acids. The V gene's germline CDR1 is SEHNR and CDR2 FQNEAQ (reference sequence). CDR3 loop: CASSPPGTYNEQFF. CDR3 nucleotides: TGTGCCAGCAGCCCCCCCGGTACCTACAATGAGCAGTTCTTC.

The chain joins TRBV13 to TRBJ2-7; D is ambiguous. The CDR3 contains 14 residues. Trimming stripped 0 bases from V and 2 bases from J, with 8 bases between. CDR1 and CDR2 (germline): PRHDT, FYEKMQ (reference sequence). The CDR3 nucleotides read TGTGCCAGCAGCTTAGGCTTTGCTGCCTACGAGCAGTACTTC. Translated, it gives CASSLGFAAYEQYF.

The chain carries TRBV4-1 and TRBJ1-1; 7 bases line up with TRBD1. From germline, CDR1 is MGHRA and CDR2 YSYEKL. J was trimmed by 5 bases and V by 1 base; bases with no gene match: 1. This CDR3 region has 13 residues. CDR3 bases: TGCGCCAGCAGCCAAGTGGACAGGACTGAAGCTTTCTTT. It is translated as CASSQVDRTEAFF.

This sequence joins TRBV5-6 and TRBJ1-2; tentatively, D is TRBD1 (6 bases). The CDR3 extends over 14 amino acids. The germline V and J ends were trimmed by 4 bases and 3 bases, with 13 bases remaining between them. Germline V gene lookup returns CDR1 SGHDT and CDR2 YYEEEE. DNA of the CDR3: TGTGCCAGCAGCACACGGACAGATGACTATGGCTACACCTTC. This encodes CASSTRTDDYGYTF.

The chain couples TRBV6-1 to TRBJ2-7; D remains ambiguous. V dropped 2 bases and J dropped 1 base, with 6 bases sitting between them. CDR1 MNHNS and CDR2 SASEGT come from the germline V gene. The CDR3 spans 13 residues. CDR3 DNA sequence: TGTGCCAGCAGTGAAACAGTTTCCTACGAGCAGTACTTC. It yields the protein CASSETVSYEQYF.

V gene TRBV5-1 combines with J gene TRBJ2-2, with 7 positions matching TRBD1. V lost 0 bases to trimming and J lost 6 bases; unmatched junction nucleotides: 2. CDR1 and CDR2 (germline): SGHRS, YFSETQ. This CDR3 is built from 14 residues. CDR3 nucleotide sequence: TGCGCCAGCAGCTTGGGCGACAGGGCCGGGGAGCTGTTTTTT. It codes for CASSLGDRAGELFF.

This clone was counted once. The rearrangement joins TRBV28 to TRBJ2-1; 9 bases are shared with TRBD1. The CDR3 is made up of 17 amino acids. V gave up 10 bases and J gave up 6 bases; unmatched junction bases: 19. The V gene's germline CDR1 is MDHEN and CDR2 SYDVKM. This CDR3 is CATLDRADRGFFNEQFF. DNA for the CDR3: TGTGCCACCCTCGATAGGGCGGACAGGGGTTTTTTCAATGAGCAGTTCTTC.

The chain combines TRBV6-5 with TRBJ1-1; 7 nucleotides match TRBD1. This CDR3 contains 13 residues. CDR1 and CDR2 from the germline V gene are MNHEY and SVGAGI. V was clipped by 3 bases and J by 3 bases; unmatched bases: 1. DNA of the CDR3: TGTGCCAGCAGTTATGACAGGGACACTGAAGCTTTCTTT. Translating gives CASSYDRDTEAFF.

The gene calls are TRBV15 and TRBJ2-6; D is uncertain. CDR1 is LNHNV and CDR2 is YYDKDF in the germline V gene (reference sequence). The V and J ends lost 0 bases and 0 bases respectively, with 6 bases between them. The CDR3 loop spans 16 amino acids. CDR3 protein: CATSRDLASGANVLTF. In nucleotides, the CDR3 is TGTGCCACCAGCAGAGATCTGGCCTCTGGGGCCAACGTCCTGACTTTC.